This is a list of T cell receptor beta chains from one sample in a study of blood T cell repertoires in COVID-19. Method: immunoSEQ multiplex PCR; TCRdb's copy keeps in-frame clones and lacks some. The sample consists of 140,000 to 150,000 clones, 75% to 85% of them appearing once. Sequenced: peripheral blood. These receptors all come from a man in his sixties with active or convalescent COVID-19. Both conserved end residues are part of each CDR3. A D gene is named only where the DNA matches it firmly. Clone size appears in some rows only: once, few, many, or a class for an expanded clone.

NA,NA,TRBV30,TRBJ2-1,TGTGCCTTAAGAGCGGTACATGGCGACAATGAGCAGTTCTTC,CALRAVHGDNEQFF
NA,few,TRBV5-5,TRBJ1-2,TGTGCCAGCAGCTTGGTGGTCACACGGGACTATGGCTACACCTTC,CASSLVVTRDYGYTF
TRBD2,NA,TRBV4-1,TRBJ2-1,TGCGCCAGCAGTTCCCAGCGGGGAAGCTCCTACAATGAGCAGTTCTTC,CASSSQRGSSYNEQFF
TRBD2,once,TRBV7-3,TRBJ2-7,TGTGCCAGCTCCCCTAGCGGGGGATCCTACGAGCAGTACTTC,CASSPSGGSYEQYF
TRBD1,NA,TRBV5-1,TRBJ2-3,TGCGCCAGCAGCTGGGGGATAGGGGGCAGCGCAGATACGCAGTATTTT,CASSWGIGGSADTQYF
TRBD2,NA,TRBV18,TRBJ2-7,TGTGCCAGCTCACCCGGGACTAGCGGGATAAGGTACGAGCAGTACTTC,CASSPGTSGIRYEQYF
TRBD2,many,TRBV5-1,TRBJ2-3,TGCGCCAGCAGCACACTAGCGGGAGGAGTCACAGATACGCAGTATTTT,CASSTLAGGVTDTQYF
NA,NA,TRBV6-1,TRBJ1-6,TGTGCCAGCAGTGAAGCGAAGAGTAGCTCCTATAATTCACCCCTCCACTTT,CASSEAKSSSYNSPLHF
NA,few,TRBV27,TRBJ2-7,TGTGCCAGCAGTTTGGCGGGGCCTCCCTACGAGCAGTACTTC,CASSLAGPPYEQYF
TRBD1,NA,TRBV29-1,TRBJ1-2,TGCAGCGTTGACGCGGGACAGGTCTATGGCTACACCTTC,CSVDAGQVYGYTF
NA,NA,TRBV2,TRBJ2-5,TGTGCCAGCGCCCTTCGGGGTTATCAAGAGACCCAGTACTTC,CASALRGYQETQYF
TRBD2,NA,TRBV7-2,TRBJ2-4,TGTGCCAGCAGCTCTAGCGGGTCTGAAAACATTCAGTACTTC,CASSSSGSENIQYF
NA,once,TRBV5-7,TRBJ2-7,TGTGCCAGCAGCCTTAGGGGCGAGCAGTACTTC,CASSLRGEQYF
TRBD1,NA,TRBV18,TRBJ2-7,TGTGCCAGCTCACCCCGACAGGGGGAGTACGAGCAGTACTTC,CASSPRQGEYEQYF
TRBD2,NA,TRBV29-1,TRBJ2-1,TGCAGCGTTGGGGTAGGCGGGAGGGGTTTCTCCTACAATGAGCAGTTCTTC,CSVGVGGRGFSYNEQFF
TRBD2,NA,TRBV7-6,TRBJ2-5,TGTGCCAGCAGCTTTACTAGCGGGAGTGTGGAGACCCAGTACTTC,CASSFTSGSVETQYF
TRBD1,NA,TRBV5-6,TRBJ1-2,TGTGCCAGCAGCTTGGCCCAGGGGGCGCGGTATGGCTACACCTTC,CASSLAQGARYGYTF
TRBD2,many,TRBV14,TRBJ2-3,TGTGCCAGCAGCCCGCTGATAGCGGGGCCTAGCACAGATACGCAGTATTTT,CASSPLIAGPSTDTQYF
TRBD2,NA,TRBV7-2,TRBJ2-3,TGTGCCAGCAGCTTAGAACTAGCGGGAGGGCCCTCTCTAGATACGCAGTATTTT,CASSLELAGGPSLDTQYF
NA,NA,TRBV5-1,TRBJ2-1,TGCGCCAGCAGCTTGGGGACCTCAGGGTATGAGCAGTTCTTC,CASSLGTSGYEQFF
NA,NA,TRBV10-3,TRBJ1-2,TGTGCCATCAGTGAGTCGCGGCAGGGTCTCTATGGCTACACCTTC,CAISESRQGLYGYTF
TRBD2,NA,TRBV7-8,TRBJ2-7,TGTGCCAGCAGCCAAACCCCTCCGGGACTAGCGGGACCAAGGTACGAGCAGTACTTC,CASSQTPPGLAGPRYEQYF
NA,NA,TRBV19,TRBJ1-4,TGTGCCACCTCCTCTACTGGGGGCGCGAGGGAAAAACTGTTTTTT,CATSSTGGAREKLFF
NA,NA,TRBV7-6,TRBJ2-7,TGTGCCAGCAGCCACGACACCCGGGGAGGAAACGAGCAGTACTTC,CASSHDTRGGNEQYF
TRBD1,NA,TRBV28,TRBJ2-7,TGTGCCAGCAGCACGACAGGGTACGAGCAGTACTTC,CASSTTGYEQYF
NA,NA,TRBV18,TRBJ2-6,TGTGCCAGCTCACTTACAGACTCTGGGGCCAACGTCCTGACTTTC,CASSLTDSGANVLTF
NA,many,TRBV6-4,TRBJ1-1,TGTGCCAGCAGAGCGGGACTGGGGAACACTGAAGCTTTCTTT,CASRAGLGNTEAFF
NA,NA,TRBV20-1,TRBJ1-6,TGCAGTGCTAGTTCTGAACAGGAAAATTCACCCCTCCACTTT,CSASSEQENSPLHF
TRBD1,few,TRBV19,TRBJ1-2,TGTGCCAGTAGGGGACAGGGCAATGGCTACACCTTC,CASRGQGNGYTF
TRBD2,NA,TRBV4-3,TRBJ2-1,TGCGCCAGCAGCCACACCCGGACTAGCGGGACCAATGAGCAGTTCTTC,CASSHTRTSGTNEQFF
TRBD1,NA,TRBV18,TRBJ2-7,TGTGCCAGCTCACCAGGGACAGGGAACGAGCAGTACTTC,CASSPGTGNEQYF
TRBD1,once,TRBV7-2,TRBJ2-1,TGTGCCAGCAGCCCCCGTCCGACAGGGGGCTACAATGAGCAGTTCTTC,CASSPRPTGGYNEQFF
NA,NA,TRBV6-2/TRBV6-3,TRBJ1-4,TGTGCCAGCAGTGACGTTCGACAGAAACTGTTTTTT,CASSDVRQKLFF
NA,once,TRBV5-5,TRBJ2-3,TGTGCCAGCAGCGCCCCTCCTACGGGGACAGATACGCAGTATTTT,CASSAPPTGTDTQYF
TRBD1,few,TRBV7-2,TRBJ1-2,TGTGCCAGCAGCTTGGGACAGCTGAGGGGCTACACCTTC,CASSLGQLRGYTF
NA,NA,TRBV2,TRBJ2-3,TGTGCCAGCAGTGCCCCTGGCGGGCGCACAGATACGCAGTATTTT,CASSAPGGRTDTQYF
TRBD2,NA,TRBV7-2,TRBJ2-1,TGTGCCAGCAGCTTGGTGACTAGCGGGGTCTACAATGAGCAGTTCTTC,CASSLVTSGVYNEQFF
TRBD1,once,TRBV19,TRBJ2-7,TGTGCCAGTAGTGGATTCGACAGGGGCGTTTTCCAGCAGTACTTC,CASSGFDRGVFQQYF